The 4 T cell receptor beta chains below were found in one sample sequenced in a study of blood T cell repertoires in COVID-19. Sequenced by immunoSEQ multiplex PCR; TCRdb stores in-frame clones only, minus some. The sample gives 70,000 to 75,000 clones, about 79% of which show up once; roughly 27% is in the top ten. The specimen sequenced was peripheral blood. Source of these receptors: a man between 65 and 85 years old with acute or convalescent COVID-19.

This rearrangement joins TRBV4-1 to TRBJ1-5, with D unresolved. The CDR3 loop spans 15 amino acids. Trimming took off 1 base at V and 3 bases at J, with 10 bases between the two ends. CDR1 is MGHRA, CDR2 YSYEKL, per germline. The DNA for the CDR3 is TGCGCCAGCAGCCAAGCTTGGCGGTCCAATCAGCCCCAGCATTTT. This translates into CASSQAWRSNQPQHF.

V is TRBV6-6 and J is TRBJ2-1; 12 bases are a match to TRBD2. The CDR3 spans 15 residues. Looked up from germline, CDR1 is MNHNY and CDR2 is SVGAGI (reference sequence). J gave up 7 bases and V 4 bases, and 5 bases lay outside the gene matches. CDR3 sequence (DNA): TGTGCCAGCAGTTCCCCTAGCGGGAGGGGGAATGAGCAGTTCTTC. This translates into CASSSPSGRGNEQFF.

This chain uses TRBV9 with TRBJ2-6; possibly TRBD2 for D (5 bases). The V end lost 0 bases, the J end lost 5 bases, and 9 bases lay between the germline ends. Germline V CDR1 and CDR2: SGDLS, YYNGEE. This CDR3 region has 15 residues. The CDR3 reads CASSVEVGRANVLTF. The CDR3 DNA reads TGTGCCAGCAGCGTAGAAGTCGGGAGGGCCAACGTCCTGACTTTC.

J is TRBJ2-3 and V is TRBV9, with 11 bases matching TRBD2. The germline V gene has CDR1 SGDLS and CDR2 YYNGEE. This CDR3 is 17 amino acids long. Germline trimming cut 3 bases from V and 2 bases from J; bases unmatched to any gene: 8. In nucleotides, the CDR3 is TGTGCCAGCAGCGAGCCCCTTAGCGGGAGGGCCACAGATACGCAGTATTTT. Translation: CASSEPLSGRATDTQYF.